Shown below are 5 T cell receptor beta chains from a single sample sequenced in a study of kidney transplant recipient with SARS-CoV-2 infection. Each CDR3 protein is one row after TCRdb ran MiXCR on the reads. The data contain about 250,000 distinct CDR3 sequences, 29% of them singletons. Material: a blood sample, obtained at baseline and on roughly day 120 from a kidney transplant recipient. These receptors all stem from a male patient aged 30 to 40 who had COVID-19 and was a kidney transplant recipient. Some T cells may be graft donor cells.

As to this clonotype: Being one base from a much bigger clone, this may be a read error. This sequence joins TRBV6-8 and TRBJ2-2, with a possible D match to TRBD2 (6 bases). CDR3 size: 14 residues. Germline CDR1 and CDR2: MNHGY and SAAAGT. Written as DNA, the CDR3 is TGTGCCAGCAAGGGACTGGGGAACACCGGGGAGCTGTGTTTT. It codes for CASKGLGNTGELCF.

Concerning this clonotype: This may be a read error: a much more frequent sequence differs by one nucleotide. The J gene is TRBJ2-1, the V gene TRBV11-3, with TRBD1 identical over 7 bases. The germline V gene encodes CDR1 SGHNT and CDR2 YENEEA. The CDR3 is made up of 17 amino acids. The CDR3 here is CASSPGGQRRSYSEQFF. The CDR3 nucleotides are TGTGCCAGCAGCCCTGGGGGACAGCGCCGCTCCTACAGTGAGCAGTTCTTC.

The table lists this clonotype with many counts. The CDR3 DNA is TGTGCCACCAGCAGAGCAGGAGGGGGCCATGGCTACACCTTC. Its protein is CATSRAGGGHGYTF. The V gene is TRBV15, the J gene TRBJ1-2; 7 bases agree with TRBD1. CDR1 is LNHNV, CDR2 YYDKDF, per germline (reference sequence). The CDR3 contains 14 residues. The V segment lost 1 base and the J segment 6 bases; nucleotides outside the gene matches: 5. The variable domain in full, with the rest retrieved from reference TRBV15 and TRBJ1-2, is DAMVIQNPRYQVTQFGKPVTLSCSQTLNHNVMYWYQQKSSQAPKLLFHYYDKDFNNEADTPDNFQSRRPNTSFCFLDIRSPGLGDTAMYLCATSRAGGGHGYTFGSGTRLTVV.

This clonotype has a count of ten or more. V gene TRBV20-1 combines with J gene TRBJ1-6; D is undetermined. Germline CDR1 reads DFQATT; CDR2 reads SNEGSKA (reference sequence). The CDR3 totals 13 residues. V dropped 3 bases and J dropped 8 bases, with 11 bases sitting between them. The CDR3 coding sequence is TGCAGTGCTAGTAGGGAGGTGGATTCACCCCTCCACTTT. It yields the protein CSASREVDSPLHF.

This clonotype was seen only a few times. The genes are TRBV16 and TRBJ1-2; D call uncertain. Germline V gene data show CDR1 as KGHSY and CDR2 as FQNENV. CDR3 length equals 17 residues. The V end was cut by 5 bases, the J end by 4 bases, with 23 bases between. CDR3 sequence: CASSSSLVVRKTYGYTF. Here the CDR3 DNA reads TGTGCCAGCAGCTCAAGTCTGGTCGTTAGAAAGACCTATGGCTACACCTTC.